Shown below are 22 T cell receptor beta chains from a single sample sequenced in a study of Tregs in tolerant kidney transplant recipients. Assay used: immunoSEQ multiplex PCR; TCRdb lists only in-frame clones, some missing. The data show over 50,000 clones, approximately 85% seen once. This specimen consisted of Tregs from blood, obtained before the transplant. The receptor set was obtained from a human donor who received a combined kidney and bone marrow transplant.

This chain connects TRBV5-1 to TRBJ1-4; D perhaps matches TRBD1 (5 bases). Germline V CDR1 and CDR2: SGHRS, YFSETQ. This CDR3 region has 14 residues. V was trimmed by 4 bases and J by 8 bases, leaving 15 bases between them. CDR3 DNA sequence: TGCGCCAGCAGCGATCCCGGGGGGGACGAAAAACTGTTTTTT. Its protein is CASSDPGGDEKLFF.

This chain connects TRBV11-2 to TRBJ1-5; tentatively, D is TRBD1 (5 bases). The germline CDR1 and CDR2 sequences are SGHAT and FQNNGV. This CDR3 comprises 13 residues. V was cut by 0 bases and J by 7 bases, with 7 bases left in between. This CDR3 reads CASSLDRAQPQHF. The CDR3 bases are TGTGCCAGCAGCTTAGACAGGGCCCAGCCCCAGCATTTT. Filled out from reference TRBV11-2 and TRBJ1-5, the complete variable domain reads EAGVAQSPRYKIIEKRQSVAFWCNPISGHATLYWYQQILGQGPKLLIQFQNNGVVDDSQLPKDRFSAERLKGVDSTLKIQPAKLEDSAVYLCASSLDRAQPQHFGDGTRLSIL.

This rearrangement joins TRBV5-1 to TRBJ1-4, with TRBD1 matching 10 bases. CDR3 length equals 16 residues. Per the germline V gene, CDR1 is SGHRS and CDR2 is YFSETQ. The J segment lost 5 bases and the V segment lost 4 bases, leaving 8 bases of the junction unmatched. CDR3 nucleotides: TGCGCCAGCAGCGGCGGGACAGGGGTGCCAAATGAAAAACTGTTTTTT. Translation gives CASSGGTGVPNEKLFF.

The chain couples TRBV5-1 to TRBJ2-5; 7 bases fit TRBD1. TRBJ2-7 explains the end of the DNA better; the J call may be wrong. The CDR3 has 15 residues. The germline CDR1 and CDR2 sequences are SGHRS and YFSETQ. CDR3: CASSLVGGQVYEQYF. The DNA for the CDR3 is TGCGCCAGCAGCTTGGTCGGAGGACAGGTCTACGAGCAGTACTTC.

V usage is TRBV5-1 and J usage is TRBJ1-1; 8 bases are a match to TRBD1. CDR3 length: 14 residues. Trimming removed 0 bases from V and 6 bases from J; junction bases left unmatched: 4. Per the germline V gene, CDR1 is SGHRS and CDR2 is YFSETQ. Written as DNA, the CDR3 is TGCGCCAGCAGCTTGGTCTGGACAGGGCCTGAAGCTTTCTTT. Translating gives CASSLVWTGPEAFF.

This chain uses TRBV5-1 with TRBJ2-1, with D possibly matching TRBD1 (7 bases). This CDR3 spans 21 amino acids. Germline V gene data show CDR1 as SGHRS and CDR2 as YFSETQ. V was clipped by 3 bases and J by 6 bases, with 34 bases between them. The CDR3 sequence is CASSWTGRQWGVLNLGNEQFF. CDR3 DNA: TGCGCCAGCAGCTGGACAGGCCGCCAATGGGGGGTTCTCAATCTCGGCAATGAGCAGTTCTTC.

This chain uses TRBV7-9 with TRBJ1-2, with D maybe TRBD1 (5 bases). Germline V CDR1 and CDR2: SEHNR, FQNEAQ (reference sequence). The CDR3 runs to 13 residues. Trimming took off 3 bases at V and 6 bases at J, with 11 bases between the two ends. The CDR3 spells CASSLAGQNGYTF. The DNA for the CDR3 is TGTGCCAGCAGCTTGGCGGGGCAGAATGGCTACACCTTC.

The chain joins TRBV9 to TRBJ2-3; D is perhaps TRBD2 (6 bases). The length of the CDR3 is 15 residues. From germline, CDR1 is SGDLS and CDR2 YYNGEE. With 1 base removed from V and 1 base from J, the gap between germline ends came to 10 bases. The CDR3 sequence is CASSVTPSGTDTQYF. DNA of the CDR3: TGTGCCAGCAGCGTAACCCCTAGCGGCACAGATACGCAGTATTTT.

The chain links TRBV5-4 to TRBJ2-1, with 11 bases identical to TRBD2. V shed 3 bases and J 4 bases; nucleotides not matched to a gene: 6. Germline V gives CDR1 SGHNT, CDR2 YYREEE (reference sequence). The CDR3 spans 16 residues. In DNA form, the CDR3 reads TGTGCCAGCAGCTCCCGACTAGCGGGGCCGTACAATGAGCAGTTCTTC. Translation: CASSSRLAGPYNEQFF.

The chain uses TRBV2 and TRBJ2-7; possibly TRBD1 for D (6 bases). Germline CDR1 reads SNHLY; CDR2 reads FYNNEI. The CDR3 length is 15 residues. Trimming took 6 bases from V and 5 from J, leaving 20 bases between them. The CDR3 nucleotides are TGTGCCAGCAGGGCAGGGGTAGATGTCGCCCACGAGCAGTACTTC. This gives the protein CASRAGVDVAHEQYF.

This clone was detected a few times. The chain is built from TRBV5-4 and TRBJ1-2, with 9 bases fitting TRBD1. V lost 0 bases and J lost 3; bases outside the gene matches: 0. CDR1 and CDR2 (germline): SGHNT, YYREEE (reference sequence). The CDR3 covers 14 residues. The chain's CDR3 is CASSLGDRDYGYTF. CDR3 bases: TGTGCCAGCAGCTTGGGGGACAGGGACTATGGCTACACCTTC.

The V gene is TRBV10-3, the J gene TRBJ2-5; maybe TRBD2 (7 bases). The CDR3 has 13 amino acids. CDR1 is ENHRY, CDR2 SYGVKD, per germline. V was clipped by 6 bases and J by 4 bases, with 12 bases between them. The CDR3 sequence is CAIRGGGAETQYF. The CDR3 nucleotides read TGTGCCATCAGGGGTGGGGGGGCAGAGACCCAGTACTTC.

The CDR3 here is CASSLAGGYEQYF. DNA for the CDR3: TGTGCCAGCAGCTTAGCGGGCGGCTACGAGCAGTACTTC. The chain carries TRBV7-6 and TRBJ2-7; D unresolved. The CDR3 runs to 13 residues. The V gene lost 0 bases and the J gene lost 3 bases, with 6 bases spanning the gap. From germline, CDR1 is SGHVS and CDR2 FNYEAQ.

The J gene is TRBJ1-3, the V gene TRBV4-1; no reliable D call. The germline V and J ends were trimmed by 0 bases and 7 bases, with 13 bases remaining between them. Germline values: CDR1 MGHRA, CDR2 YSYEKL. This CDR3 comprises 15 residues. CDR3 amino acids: CASSQDKRGGNTIYF. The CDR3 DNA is TGCGCCAGCAGCCAAGATAAGAGAGGAGGTAACACCATATATTTT.

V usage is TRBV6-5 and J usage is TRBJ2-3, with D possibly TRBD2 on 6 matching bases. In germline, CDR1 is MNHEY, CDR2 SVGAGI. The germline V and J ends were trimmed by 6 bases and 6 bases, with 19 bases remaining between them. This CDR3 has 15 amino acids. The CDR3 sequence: CASRNPGLIHDTQYF. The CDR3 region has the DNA TGTGCCAGCAGGAACCCGGGACTTATTCACGATACGCAGTATTTT.

CDR3 in DNA: TGTGCCAGCAGCCAATGGGGACTAGCGGGAAGGGGCACCGGGGAGCTGTTTTTT. Its protein is CASSQWGLAGRGTGELFF. The chain links TRBV28 to TRBJ2-2; TRBD2 matches 13 bases. In germline, CDR1 is MDHEN, CDR2 SYDVKM. The V and J ends lost 6 bases and 4 bases, in that order; junction bases with no gene match: 11. The CDR3 totals 18 residues.

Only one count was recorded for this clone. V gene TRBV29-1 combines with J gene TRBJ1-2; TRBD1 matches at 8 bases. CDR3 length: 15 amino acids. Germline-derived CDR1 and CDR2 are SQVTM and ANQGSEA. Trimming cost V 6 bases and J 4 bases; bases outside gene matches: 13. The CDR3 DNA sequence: TGCAGCGTCCCCAAGCGTGGGACAGGCTCCTATGGCTACACCTTC. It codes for CSVPKRGTGSYGYTF.

CDR3 sequence: CASRHSPGRKFNYGYTF. The CDR3 nucleotides are TGTGCCAGCAGGCATTCTCCGGGACGGAAATTTAACTATGGCTACACCTTC. V is TRBV28 and J is TRBJ1-2; maybe TRBD1 (5 bases). The CDR3 is 17 residues long. Trimming removed 6 bases at V and 1 base at J, with 21 bases between. CDR1 is MDHEN, CDR2 SYDVKM, per germline.

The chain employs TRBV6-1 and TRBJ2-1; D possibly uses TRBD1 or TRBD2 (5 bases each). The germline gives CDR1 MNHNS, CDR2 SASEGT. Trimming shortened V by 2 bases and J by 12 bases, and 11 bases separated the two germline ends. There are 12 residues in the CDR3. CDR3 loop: CASSEWARGQFF. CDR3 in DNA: TGTGCCAGCAGTGAATGGGCGAGGGGGCAGTTCTTC.

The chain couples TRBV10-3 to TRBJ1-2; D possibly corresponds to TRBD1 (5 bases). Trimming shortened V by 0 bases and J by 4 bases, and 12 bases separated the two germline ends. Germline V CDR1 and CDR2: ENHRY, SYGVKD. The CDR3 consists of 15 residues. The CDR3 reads CAISESLDSPYGYTF. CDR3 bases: TGTGCCATCAGTGAGTCCCTAGACAGCCCCTATGGCTACACCTTC.

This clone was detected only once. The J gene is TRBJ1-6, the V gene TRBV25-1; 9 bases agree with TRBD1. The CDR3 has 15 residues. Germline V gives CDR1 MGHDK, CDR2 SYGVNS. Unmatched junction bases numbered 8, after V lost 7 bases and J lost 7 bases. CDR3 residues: CASTDGTGTNSPLHF. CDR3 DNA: TGTGCCAGCACAGATGGGACAGGGACGAATTCACCCCTCCACTTT.

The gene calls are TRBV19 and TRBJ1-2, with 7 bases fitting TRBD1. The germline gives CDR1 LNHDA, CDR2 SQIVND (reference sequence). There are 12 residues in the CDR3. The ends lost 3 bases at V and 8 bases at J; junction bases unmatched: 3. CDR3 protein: CASSIDRDGYTF. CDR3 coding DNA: TGTGCCAGTAGTATTGACAGGGACGGCTACACCTTC.